This T cell receptor beta chain originates from a study of glioma-infiltrating T cells after dendritic cell vaccination (dated by TCRdb to 2016 to 2017). For the study in its entirety: The cohort comprised about 15 glioblastoma patients from Phase I and II dendritic cell vaccination trials, 9 newly diagnosed and 6 with recurrent disease. The vaccine consisted of monocyte-derived dendritic cells cultured less than nine days with IL-4 and GM-CSF, then pulsed overnight with autologous tumor lysate. Each patient got three intradermal injections of the dendritic cell vaccine, spaced at biweekly intervals, in the arm below the axilla. Between 2003 and 2012, patients were given autologous tumor lysate-pulsed dendritic cell vaccination. In glioblastoma patients vaccinated with dendritic cells, deep sequencing of TCR beta CDR3 regions served to measure the amount of tumor-infiltrating lymphocytes and to compare repertoires between tumor and blood. TCR sequencing metrics, including TIL content and tumor-blood repertoire overlap, were correlated with survival after dendritic cell vaccination. Broader findings and caveats from the paper: After dendritic cell vaccination, a higher estimated pretreatment TIL content predicted longer time to progression and overall survival. The cohort was small and heterogeneous, only a few patients had full blood and tumor sets, and even fewer had initial-recurrent tumor pairs. TCR clonality showed no direct relationship with survival, which suggests that a diverse polyclonal response may matter. The three-group TCR overlap response model was described as speculative and requiring prospective validation.

Per the publication, the time point label means: after dendritic cell vaccination, including at tumor progression/relapse. Patients were selected for having adequate residual fresh-frozen tumor tissue and more than two years of available survival data. None of the glioblastoma patients carried an isocitrate dehydrogenase mutation, although molecular status otherwise varied. PBMC were collected before vaccination, two weeks after the third vaccination, and at tumor progression if tumor progression occurred. Genomic DNA was extracted with the Qiagen DNeasy Blood extraction Kit. The germline V gene yields ENHRY for CDR1 and SYGVKD for CDR2. V sheds 6 bases and J sheds 8 bases, leaving 22 bases between their ends. From its cysteine to its phenylalanine, the CDR3 spans 15 amino acids. Just CDR3 DNA is preserved here, 45 bases in frame from base 1. Using the immunoSEQ assay, TCRB CDR3 regions were amplified from 1.5 to 2 micrograms of genomic DNA, or from all available DNA when less than that was on hand. Multiplex PCR used 60 forward primers for TCR V beta segments and 13 reverse primers for J beta segments. To estimate the number of reads per starting template, synthetic control templates were added to each sample at limiting dilution. Sequencing produced 87 bp reads on the Illumina HiSeq System. As for the authors' bioinformatics: PCR and sequencing errors were removed by a nearest neighbor algorithm that merged closely related sequences. TCR overlap was defined as the percentage of unique tumor TCR beta sequences that were also found in the peripheral blood of the same patient. TCRdb obtained this table from immuneACCESS and retained in-frame rearrangements with V and J assigned. These tables miss some clones; where compared with another copy, unresolved V genes account for less than half of the shortfall, and the remainder is unexplained. V and J calls and clone size are given by that table; D and trimming were obtained from the DNA. Within this sample are approximately 91,000 clones, with 75% to 85% of them counted one time only. The top ten clonotypes cover 2% to 2.5% of the sample.

About this clone: The antigen it binds to is not known. The sample holds no much larger clone one base away, and base qualities are not on file.

This receptor was taken from a human donor with glioblastoma. Specimen: blood, collected after dendritic cell vaccination. In this chain, TRBV10-3 is recombined with TRBJ1-2, with the D gene not clear enough to name. The CDR3 here reads CAIRSSVFLVVGYTF. The sequenced DNA: TGTGCCATCAGGTCCTCAGTATTCCTGGTTGTAGGCTACACCTTC.